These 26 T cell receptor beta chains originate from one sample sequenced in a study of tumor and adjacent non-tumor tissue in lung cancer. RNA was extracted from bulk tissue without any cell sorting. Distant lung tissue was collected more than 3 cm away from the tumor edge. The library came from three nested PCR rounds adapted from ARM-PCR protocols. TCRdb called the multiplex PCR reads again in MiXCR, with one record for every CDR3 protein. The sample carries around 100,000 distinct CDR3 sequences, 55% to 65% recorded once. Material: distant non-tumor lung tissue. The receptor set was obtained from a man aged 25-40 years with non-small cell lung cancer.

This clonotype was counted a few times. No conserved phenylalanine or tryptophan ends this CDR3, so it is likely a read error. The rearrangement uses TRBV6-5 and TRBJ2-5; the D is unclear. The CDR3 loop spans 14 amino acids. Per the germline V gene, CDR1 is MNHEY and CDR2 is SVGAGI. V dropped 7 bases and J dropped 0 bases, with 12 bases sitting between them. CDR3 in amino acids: CASTARAYQETQYV. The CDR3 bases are TGTGCCAGCACCGCAAGGGCATACCAAGAGACCCAGTACGTC.

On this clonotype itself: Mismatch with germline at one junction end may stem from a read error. CDR3 residues: CSSSQSASGGAKQYF. DNA of the CDR3: TGCTCCAGCAGCCAATCGGCTAGCGGGGGGGCCAAGCAGTACTTC. The chain has TRBV4-1 and TRBJ2-7; 12 bases agree with TRBD2. The CDR3 spans 15 residues. Germline V gene lookup returns CDR1 MGHRA and CDR2 YSYEKL.

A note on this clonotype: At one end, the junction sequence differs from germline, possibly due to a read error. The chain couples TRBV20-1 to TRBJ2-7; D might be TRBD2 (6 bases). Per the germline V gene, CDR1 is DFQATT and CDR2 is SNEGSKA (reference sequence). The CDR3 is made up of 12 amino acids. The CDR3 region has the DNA TGCAGTGCTAGGGACTACGGACGCGGGCAGTGCTTC. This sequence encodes CSARDYGRGQCF.

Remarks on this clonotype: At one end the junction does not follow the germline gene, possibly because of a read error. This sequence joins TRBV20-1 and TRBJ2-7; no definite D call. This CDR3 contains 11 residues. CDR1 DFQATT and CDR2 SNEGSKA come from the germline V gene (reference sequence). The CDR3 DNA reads TGTAGTGTTAGAGACAACTACGAGCAGTACTTC. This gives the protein CSVRDNYEQYF.

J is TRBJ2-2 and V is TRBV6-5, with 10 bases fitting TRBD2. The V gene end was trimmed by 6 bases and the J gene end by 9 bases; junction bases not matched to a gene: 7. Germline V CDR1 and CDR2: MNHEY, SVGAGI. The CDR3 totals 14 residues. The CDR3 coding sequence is TGTGCCAGCAGGGGGCTAGCGGGAGACAGGGAGCTGTTTTTT. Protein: CASRGLAGDRELFF.

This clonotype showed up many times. The CDR3 protein is CASTSSQGTDTQYF. CDR3 DNA: TGTGCCAGCACCTCGTCACAGGGCACAGATACGCAGTATTTT. The chain links TRBV12-3 or TRBV12-4 to TRBJ2-3, with D possibly being TRBD1 (5 bases). CDR3 size: 14 residues. V was cut by 7 bases and J by 1 base, with 12 bases left in between.

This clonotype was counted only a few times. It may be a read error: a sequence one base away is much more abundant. The CDR3 region has the DNA TGCAGTGCCCCAAGCCAGAGGGCGAACACCGGGGAGCTGTTTTTT. This encodes CSAPSQRANTGELFF. This chain joins TRBV20-1 and TRBJ2-2, with D maybe TRBD2 (5 bases). V was trimmed by 6 bases and J by 0 bases, leaving 14 bases between them. The CDR3 is made up of 15 amino acids. CDR1 is DFQATT and CDR2 is SNEGSKA in the germline V gene (reference sequence).

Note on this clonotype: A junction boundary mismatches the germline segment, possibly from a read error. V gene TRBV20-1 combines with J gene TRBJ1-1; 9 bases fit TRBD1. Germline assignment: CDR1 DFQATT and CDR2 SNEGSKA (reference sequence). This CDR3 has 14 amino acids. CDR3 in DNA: TGTAGTGTTAGTGACAGGGGGGGAAAGACTGAAGCTTTCTTT. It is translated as CSVSDRGGKTEAFF.

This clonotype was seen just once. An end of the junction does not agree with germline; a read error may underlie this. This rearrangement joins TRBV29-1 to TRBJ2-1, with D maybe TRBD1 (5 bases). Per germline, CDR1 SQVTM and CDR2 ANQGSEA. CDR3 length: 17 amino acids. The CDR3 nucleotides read TGCAGAGTTGAAGATCCGTATGAGCAGGGATCGGACAATGAGCAGTTCTTC. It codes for CRVEDPYEQGSDNEQFF.

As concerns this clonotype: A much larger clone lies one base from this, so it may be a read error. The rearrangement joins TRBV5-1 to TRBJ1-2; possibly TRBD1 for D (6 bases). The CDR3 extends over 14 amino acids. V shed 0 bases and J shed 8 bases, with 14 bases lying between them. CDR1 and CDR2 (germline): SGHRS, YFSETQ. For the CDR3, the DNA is TGCGCCAGCAGCTTGGATCCAGGGGCCGAGGGCTACACCTTC. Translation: CASSLDPGAEGYTF. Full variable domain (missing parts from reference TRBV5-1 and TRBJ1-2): KAGVTQTPRYLIKTRGQQVTLSCSPISGHRSVSWYQQTPGQGLQFLFEYFSETQRNKGNFPGRFSGRQFSNSRSEMNVSTLELGDSALYLCASSLDPGAEGYTFGSGTRLTVV.

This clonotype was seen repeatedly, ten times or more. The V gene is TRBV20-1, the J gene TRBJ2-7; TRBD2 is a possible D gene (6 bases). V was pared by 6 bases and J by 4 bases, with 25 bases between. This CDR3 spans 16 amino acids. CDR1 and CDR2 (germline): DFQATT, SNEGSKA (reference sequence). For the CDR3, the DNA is TGCAGTGCCCTCCCCCTGGGACTCCATCACCTTTACGAGCAGTACTTC. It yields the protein CSALPLGLHHLYEQYF.

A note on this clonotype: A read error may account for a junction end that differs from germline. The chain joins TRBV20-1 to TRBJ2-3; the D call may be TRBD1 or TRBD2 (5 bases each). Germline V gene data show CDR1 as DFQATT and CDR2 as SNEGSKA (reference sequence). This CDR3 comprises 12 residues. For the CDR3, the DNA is TGCTGTGCTATGGGACGGGTAGATACTCAGTATTTT. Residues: CCAMGRVDTQYF.

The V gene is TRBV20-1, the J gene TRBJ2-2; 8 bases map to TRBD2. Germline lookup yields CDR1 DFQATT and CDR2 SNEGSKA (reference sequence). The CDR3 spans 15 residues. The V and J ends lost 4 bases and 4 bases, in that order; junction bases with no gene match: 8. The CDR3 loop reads CSAKTRGEGTGELFF. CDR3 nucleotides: TGCAGTGCTAAGACGCGGGGGGAGGGCACCGGGGAGCTGTTTTTT.

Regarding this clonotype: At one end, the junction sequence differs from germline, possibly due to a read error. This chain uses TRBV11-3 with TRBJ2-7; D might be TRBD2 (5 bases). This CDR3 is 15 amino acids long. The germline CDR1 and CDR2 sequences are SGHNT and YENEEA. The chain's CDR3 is CSSSFLATEGYEQYF. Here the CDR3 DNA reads TGTTCCAGCAGCTTCCTCGCAACAGAGGGCTACGAGCAGTACTTC.

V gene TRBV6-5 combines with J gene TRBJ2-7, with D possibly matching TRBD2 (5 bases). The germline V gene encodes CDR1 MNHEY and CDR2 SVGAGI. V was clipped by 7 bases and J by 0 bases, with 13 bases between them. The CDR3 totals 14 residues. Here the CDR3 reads CASKPRDTSYEQYF. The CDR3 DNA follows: TGTGCCAGCAAGCCCCGGGATACCTCCTACGAGCAGTACTTC.

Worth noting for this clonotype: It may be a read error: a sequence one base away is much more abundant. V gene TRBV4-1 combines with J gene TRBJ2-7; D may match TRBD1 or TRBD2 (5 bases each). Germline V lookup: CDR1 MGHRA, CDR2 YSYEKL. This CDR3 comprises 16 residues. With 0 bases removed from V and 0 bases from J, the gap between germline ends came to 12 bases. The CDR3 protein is CASSQDGVGVSYEQYF. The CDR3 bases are TGCGCCAGCAGCCAAGATGGAGTGGGGGTCTCCTACGAGCAGTACTTC.

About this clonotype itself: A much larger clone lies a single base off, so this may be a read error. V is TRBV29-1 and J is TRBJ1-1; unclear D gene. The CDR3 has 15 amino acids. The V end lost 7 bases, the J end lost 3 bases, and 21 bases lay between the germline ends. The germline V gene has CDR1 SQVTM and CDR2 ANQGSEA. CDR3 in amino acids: CSALGSEGIDTEAFF. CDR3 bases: TGCAGCGCCCTGGGGAGCGAGGGAATAGACACTGAAGCTTTCTTT.

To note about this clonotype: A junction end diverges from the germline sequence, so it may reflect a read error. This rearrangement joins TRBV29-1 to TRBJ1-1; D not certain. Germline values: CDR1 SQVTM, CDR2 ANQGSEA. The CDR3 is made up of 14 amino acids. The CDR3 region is CNVPRGSLNTETFF. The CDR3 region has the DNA TGCAACGTCCCCCGGGGAAGTCTGAACACTGAAACTTTCTTT.

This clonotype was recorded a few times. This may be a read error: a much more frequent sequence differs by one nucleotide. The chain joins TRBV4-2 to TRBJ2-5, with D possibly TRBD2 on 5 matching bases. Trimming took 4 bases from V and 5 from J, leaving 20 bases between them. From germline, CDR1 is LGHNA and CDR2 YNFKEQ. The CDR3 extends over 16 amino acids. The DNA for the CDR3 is TGTGCCAGCAGCCGAGAAGTGACAACGGGCGGGGAGACCCAGTACTTC. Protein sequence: CASSREVTTGGETQYF.

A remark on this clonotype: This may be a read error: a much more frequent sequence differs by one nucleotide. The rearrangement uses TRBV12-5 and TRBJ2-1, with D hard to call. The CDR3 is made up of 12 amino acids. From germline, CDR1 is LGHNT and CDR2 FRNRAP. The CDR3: CASSLENREQFF. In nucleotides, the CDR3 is TGTGCTAGTAGTTTGGAAAACCGTGAGCAGTTCTTC. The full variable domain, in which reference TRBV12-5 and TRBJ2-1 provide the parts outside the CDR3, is DARVTQTPRHKVTEMGQEVTMRCQPILGHNTVFWYRQTMMQGLELLAYFRNRAPLDDSGMPKDRFSAEMPDATLATLKIQPSEPRDSAVYFCASSLENREQFFGPGTRLTVL.

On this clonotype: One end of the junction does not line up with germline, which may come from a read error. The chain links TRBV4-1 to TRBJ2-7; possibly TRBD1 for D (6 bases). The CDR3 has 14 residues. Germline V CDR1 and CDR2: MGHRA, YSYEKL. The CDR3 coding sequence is TGCGCCAGCAGTGCCGGGACAAGGAACCACGACCAGTGCTTC. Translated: CASSAGTRNHDQCF.

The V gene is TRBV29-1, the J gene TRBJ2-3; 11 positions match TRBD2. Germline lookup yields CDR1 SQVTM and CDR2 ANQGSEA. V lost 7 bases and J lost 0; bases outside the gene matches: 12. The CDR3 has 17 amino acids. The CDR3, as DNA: TGCAGCGCCCCAACTAGCGGGGGACTAACTAGCACAGATACGCAGTATTTT. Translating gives CSAPTSGGLTSTDTQYF.

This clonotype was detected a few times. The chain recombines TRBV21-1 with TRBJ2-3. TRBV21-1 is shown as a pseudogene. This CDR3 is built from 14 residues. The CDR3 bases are TGTGCCAGCAGCAAAGGCACCGGCACAGATACGCAGTATTTT. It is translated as CASSKGTGTDTQYF.

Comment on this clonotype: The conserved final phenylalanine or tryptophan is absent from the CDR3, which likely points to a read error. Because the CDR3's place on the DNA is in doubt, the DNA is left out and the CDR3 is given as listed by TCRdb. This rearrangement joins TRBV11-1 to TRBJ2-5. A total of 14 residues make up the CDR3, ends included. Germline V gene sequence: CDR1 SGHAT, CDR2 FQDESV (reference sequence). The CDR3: CASSSNLKQETQYL.

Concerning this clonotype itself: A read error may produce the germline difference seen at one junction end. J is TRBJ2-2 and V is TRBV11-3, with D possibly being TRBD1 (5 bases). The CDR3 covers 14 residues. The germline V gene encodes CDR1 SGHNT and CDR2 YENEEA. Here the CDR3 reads CAISLKGYTGELFF. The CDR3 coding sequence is TGTGCCATCAGTTTGAAGGGGTACACGGGGGAGCTGTTTTTT.

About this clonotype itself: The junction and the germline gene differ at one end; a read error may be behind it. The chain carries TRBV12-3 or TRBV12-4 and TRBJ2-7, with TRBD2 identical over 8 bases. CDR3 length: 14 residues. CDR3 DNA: TGTACCAGCAGTTCCGACGGGAGGGGTCGCGAGCAGTACTTC. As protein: CTSSSDGRGREQYF.